The source of this T cell receptor (beta chain) is a study of neurological immune-mediated disorders. Study-level results: None of the CDR3 amino acid sequences of expanded clones were shared across subjects, and this suggested private repertoires in all groups.

CDR3 size: 14 residues. V dropped 4 bases and J dropped 0 bases, with 8 bases sitting between them. CDR1 is SGHRS, CDR2 YFSETQ, per germline. This clonotype was counted at least ten times. Its target is unknown. 5'RACE with 10-nucleotide random UMIs produced the cDNA. MiXCR was run by TCRdb on the 5' RACE reads, yielding one entry per CDR3 protein. The sample lists around 33,000 distinct CDR3 sequences, under 9.5% occurring once. V and J are TRBV5-1 and TRBJ1-3, with a possible D match to TRBD1 (6 bases). Material: PBMCs. The receptor was isolated from a woman aged 40 to 50 in good health. The CDR3 region is CASSQGNSGNTIYF. The CDR3 DNA is TGCGCCAGCAGCCAGGGGAACTCTGGAAACACCATATATTTT.